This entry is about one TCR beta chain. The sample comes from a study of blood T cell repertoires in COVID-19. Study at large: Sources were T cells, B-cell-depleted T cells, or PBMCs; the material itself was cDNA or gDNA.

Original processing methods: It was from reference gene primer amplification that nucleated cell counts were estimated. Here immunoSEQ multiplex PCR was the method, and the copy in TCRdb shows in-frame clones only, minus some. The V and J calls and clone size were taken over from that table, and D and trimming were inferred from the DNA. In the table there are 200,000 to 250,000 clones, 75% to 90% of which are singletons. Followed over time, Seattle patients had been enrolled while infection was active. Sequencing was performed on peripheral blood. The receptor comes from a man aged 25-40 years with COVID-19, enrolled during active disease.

Here the CDR3 reads CASSSPDRGPQPQHF. DNA of the CDR3: TGTGCCAGCAGTTCCCCAGACAGGGGGCCTCAGCCCCAGCATTTT. V gene TRBV6-6 combines with J gene TRBJ1-5; 10 nucleotides match TRBD1. This CDR3 is 15 amino acids long. Germline assignment: CDR1 MNHNY and CDR2 SVGAGI (reference sequence). Trimming took 4 bases from V and 6 from J; bases not matched to a gene: 6.